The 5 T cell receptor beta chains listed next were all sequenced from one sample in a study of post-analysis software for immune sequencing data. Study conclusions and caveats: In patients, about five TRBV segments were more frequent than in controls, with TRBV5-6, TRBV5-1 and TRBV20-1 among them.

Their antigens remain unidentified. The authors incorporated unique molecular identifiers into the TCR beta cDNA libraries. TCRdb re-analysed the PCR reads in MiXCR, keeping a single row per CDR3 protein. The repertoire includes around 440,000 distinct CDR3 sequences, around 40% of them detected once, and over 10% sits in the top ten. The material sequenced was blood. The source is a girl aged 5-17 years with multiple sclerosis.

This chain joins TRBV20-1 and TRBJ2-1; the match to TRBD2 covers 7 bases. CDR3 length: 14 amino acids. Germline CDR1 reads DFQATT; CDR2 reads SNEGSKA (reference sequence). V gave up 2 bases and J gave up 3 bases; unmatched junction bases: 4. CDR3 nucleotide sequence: TGCAGTGCTAGACTCGGGAGGCGCTACAATGAGCAGTTCTTC. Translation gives CSARLGRRYNEQFF.

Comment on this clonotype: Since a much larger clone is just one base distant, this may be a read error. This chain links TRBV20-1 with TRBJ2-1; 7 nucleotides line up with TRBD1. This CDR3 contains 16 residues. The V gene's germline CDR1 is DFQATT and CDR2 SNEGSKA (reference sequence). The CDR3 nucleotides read TGCAGTGCTACCCGGACAGGTATAGCAGCATACAATGAGCAGGTCTTC. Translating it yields CSATRTGIAAYNEQVF.

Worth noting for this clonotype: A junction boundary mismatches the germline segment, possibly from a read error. As DNA, the CDR3 is TGTGCCAGCAGCCAATCAAGGGATCCGAACACCGAAGCTTTCTTT. This sequence encodes CASSQSRDPNTEAFF. The chain carries TRBV7-8 and TRBJ1-1; D is undetermined. Germline assignment: CDR1 SGHVS and CDR2 FQNEAQ. This CDR3 is 15 amino acids long.

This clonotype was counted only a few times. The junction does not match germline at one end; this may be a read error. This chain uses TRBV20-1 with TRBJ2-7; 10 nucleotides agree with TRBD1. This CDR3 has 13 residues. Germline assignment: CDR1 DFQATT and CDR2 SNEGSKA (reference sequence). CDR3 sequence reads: CSASTGGSDEQYF. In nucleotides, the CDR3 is TGCAGTGCTTCGACAGGGGGCTCCGACGAGCAGTACTTC.

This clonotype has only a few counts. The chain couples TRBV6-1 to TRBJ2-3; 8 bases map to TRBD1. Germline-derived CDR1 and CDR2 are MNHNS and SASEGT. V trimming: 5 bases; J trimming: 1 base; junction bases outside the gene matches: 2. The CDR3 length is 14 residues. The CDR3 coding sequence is TGTGCCAGCAGTCGACAGGGGCGCACAGATACGCAGTATTTT. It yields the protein CASSRQGRTDTQYF.